The clone carrying this TCR beta chain was seen more than once but under ten times. Its antigen remains unidentified. The sample belongs to a study of cytomegalovirus exposure and HLA in healthy donors. Primers: 60 Vbeta forward and 13 Jbeta reverse. Assay: immunoSEQ multiplex PCR; the TCRdb copy retains only in-frame clones and omits some. This sample has 150,000 to 200,000 clones, with 65% to 90% found just once. General study results and limits: Immune exposure was documented only through CMV serostatus. The study designated 160 or so TCR beta chains cytomegalovirus-associated.

The germline V gene has CDR1 SGHRS and CDR2 YFSETQ. J lost 1 base, V lost 4 bases, and 4 bases had no gene match. This CDR3 has 14 amino acids. The sample consisted of PBMCs. The sequence was collected from a girl aged 2 to 9 in good health and CMV-seropositive. The chain employs TRBV5-1 and TRBJ1-1; TRBD1 agrees at 7 bases. CDR3 bases: TGCGCCAGCAGCGCCGGGACAGCGAACACTGAAGCTTTCTTT. Residues: CASSAGTANTEAFF.